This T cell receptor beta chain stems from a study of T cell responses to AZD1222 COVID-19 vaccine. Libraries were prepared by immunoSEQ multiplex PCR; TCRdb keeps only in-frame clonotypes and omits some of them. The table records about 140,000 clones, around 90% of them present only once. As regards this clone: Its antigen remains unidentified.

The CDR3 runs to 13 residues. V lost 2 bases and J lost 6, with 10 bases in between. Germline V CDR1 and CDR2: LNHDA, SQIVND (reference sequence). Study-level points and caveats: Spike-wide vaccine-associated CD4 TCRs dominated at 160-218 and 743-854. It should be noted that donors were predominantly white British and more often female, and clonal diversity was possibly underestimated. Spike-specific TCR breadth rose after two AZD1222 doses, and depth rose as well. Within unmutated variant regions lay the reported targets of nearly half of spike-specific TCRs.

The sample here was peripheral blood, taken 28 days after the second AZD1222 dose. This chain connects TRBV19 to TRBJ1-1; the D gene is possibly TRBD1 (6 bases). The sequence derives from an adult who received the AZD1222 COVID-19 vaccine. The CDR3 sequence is CASSIMGGAEAFF. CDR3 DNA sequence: TGTGCCAGTAGTATAATGGGGGGCGCTGAAGCTTTCTTT.